This T cell receptor (beta chain) stems from a study of T cell clonality in common variable immunodeficiency. This clone was counted ten times or more. The read ends 3 residues before the CDR3 terminus; that terminus is restored from the germline J gene. The CDR3 has 15 amino acids. With 4 bases clipped from V and 4 bases from J, the junction kept 10 bases outside the gene matches. Germline V gives CDR1 SGHRS, CDR2 YFSETQ. Generated by immunoSEQ multiplex PCR, the TCRdb table keeps only in-frame clones and is missing some. This sample has about 41,000 clones, each found more than once. Sequences were obtained from peripheral blood mononuclear cells. The genes are TRBV5-1 and TRBJ1-2; TRBD1 matches at 7 bases. The sequence came from a person aged 18 to 75 in good health. The chain's CDR3 is CASSPRQGSFYGYTF. The DNA read from the CDR3 is TGCGCCAGCAGCCCACGACAGGGAAGCTTCTATGGC.